This entry lists 20 T cell receptor beta chains sequenced from one sample in a study of cytomegalovirus exposure and HLA in healthy donors. Generated by immunoSEQ multiplex PCR, the TCRdb table keeps only in-frame clones and is missing some. Among hundreds of thousands of clones, 70% to 90% were seen once, and the ten largest hold approximately 0.86%. Sequenced sample: PBMCs. Receptors were obtained from a woman aged 18-29 years in good health and CMV-seronegative.

This chain connects TRBV4-1 to TRBJ2-7; D might be TRBD1 (6 bases). V lost 4 bases and J 5 bases, leaving 21 bases between the germline ends. The germline gives CDR1 MGHRA, CDR2 YSYEKL. The CDR3 sequence is 16 residues long. CDR3 DNA: TGCGCCAGCAGCCCAACCCACGGTCAGGGGCTGCACGAGCAGTACTTC. Encoded protein: CASSPTHGQGLHEQYF.

This chain links TRBV11-2 with TRBJ1-4, with D possibly matching TRBD1 (5 bases). CDR3 length equals 15 residues. From germline, CDR1 is SGHAT and CDR2 FQNNGV. V lost 5 bases, J lost 6 bases, and 16 bases lay in between. This chain's CDR3 is CASSRGTTTYEKLFF. The CDR3 DNA is TGTGCCAGCAGCCGCGGGACGACGACCTATGAAAAACTGTTTTTT.

This clone was seen a few times. The rearrangement joins TRBV19 to TRBJ2-5, with D possibly being TRBD1 (6 bases). The CDR3 runs to 15 residues. The germline V gene encodes CDR1 LNHDA and CDR2 SQIVND (reference sequence). V was cut by 7 bases and J by 2 bases, with 17 bases left in between. The CDR3 protein is CASMKDWGTQETQYF. The CDR3 nucleotides are TGTGCCAGTATGAAGGACTGGGGGACACAAGAGACCCAGTACTTC.

The rearrangement joins TRBV29-1 to TRBJ2-1; 7 bases fit TRBD1. CDR1 SQVTM and CDR2 ANQGSEA come from the germline V gene. The V gene end was trimmed by 4 bases and the J gene end by 5 bases; junction bases not matched to a gene: 5. The CDR3 consists of 13 residues. The CDR3 bases are TGCAGCGTTGCGACAGGGTCTCACAATGAGCAGTTCTTC. Translated, it gives CSVATGSHNEQFF.

The chain joins TRBV10-1 to TRBJ2-7, with a possible D match to TRBD1 (5 bases). From germline, CDR1 is WNHNN and CDR2 SYGVQD (reference sequence). The CDR3 has 13 amino acids. The V end was cut by 6 bases, the J end by 6 bases, with 15 bases between. DNA of the CDR3: TGCGCCAGCAGCCCCACCAGGGATTCCGAGCAGTACTTC. Amino acid sequence: CASSPTRDSEQYF.

The genes are TRBV4-1 and TRBJ2-1; TRBD1 is a possible D gene (5 bases). Germline values: CDR1 MGHRA, CDR2 YSYEKL. CDR3 length equals 16 residues. V lost 0 bases to trimming and J lost 0 bases, with 9 bases between them. The CDR3 is CASSQERGSSYNEQFF. The CDR3 bases are TGCGCCAGCAGCCAAGAAAGGGGTAGCTCCTACAATGAGCAGTTCTTC.

The gene calls are TRBV4-1 and TRBJ2-1; TRBD2 matches at 8 bases. CDR1 is MGHRA and CDR2 is YSYEKL in the germline V gene. The CDR3 totals 16 residues. With V trimmed by 4 bases and J by 2 bases, 7 bases remained unmatched. The CDR3 coding sequence is TGCGCCAGCAGCCTCACGGGGGGGACCCCCTACAATGAGCAGTTCTTC. Its protein is CASSLTGGTPYNEQFF.

This clone was seen a single time. V gene TRBV28 combines with J gene TRBJ1-1, with D possibly matching TRBD1 (5 bases). The germline CDR1 and CDR2 sequences are MDHEN and SYDVKM. Trimming left V 2 bases short and J 4 bases short, with 14 bases between. The CDR3 loop spans 15 amino acids. In DNA, the CDR3 is TGTGCCAGCAGTTTAATTCCAGGGAGGGGCACTGAAGCTTTCTTT. This gives the protein CASSLIPGRGTEAFF.

V gene TRBV29-1 combines with J gene TRBJ1-1; D is undetermined. Germline V gene data show CDR1 as SQVTM and CDR2 as ANQGSEA. This CDR3 has 10 amino acids. Trimming removed 4 bases from V and 10 bases from J, with 10 bases in between. The CDR3 bases are TGCAGCGTTGTTCTTATTGTAGCTTTCTTT. This gives the protein CSVVLIVAFF.

The chain has TRBV28 and TRBJ1-4, with D perhaps TRBD1 (6 bases). The germline V gene has CDR1 MDHEN and CDR2 SYDVKM. CDR3 length: 16 residues. V was pared by 3 bases and J by 0 bases, with 11 bases between. In DNA form, the CDR3 reads TGTGCCAGCAGTTTGGCAGGGGATGCAACTAATGAAAAACTGTTTTTT. This gives the protein CASSLAGDATNEKLFF.

This chain links TRBV4-1 with TRBJ2-4, with D perhaps TRBD1 (5 bases). Germline V CDR1 and CDR2: MGHRA, YSYEKL. CDR3 length: 16 amino acids. Trimming removed 0 bases from V and 0 bases from J, with 9 bases in between. CDR3 DNA: TGCGCCAGCAGCCAAGAACCAGGGTTAGCCAAAAACATTCAGTACTTC. It encodes CASSQEPGLAKNIQYF.

This clone was recorded once. The chain links TRBV2 to TRBJ2-7; a possible D gene is TRBD1 (7 bases). This CDR3 region has 14 residues. Trimming removed 4 bases from V and 6 bases from J, with 16 bases in between. Germline V gives CDR1 SNHLY, CDR2 FYNNEI. CDR3 in DNA: TGTGCCAGCAGTGCCTTTAGACAGGGAGGCGAGCAGTACTTC. It is translated as CASSAFRQGGEQYF.

The gene calls are TRBV30 and TRBJ1-5; D not certain. The CDR3 is made up of 12 amino acids. The V gene's germline CDR1 is GTSNPN and CDR2 SVGIG (reference sequence). Trimming removed 3 bases from V and 4 bases from J, with 7 bases in between. Here the CDR3 reads CAWSPRNQPQHF. CDR3 in DNA: TGTGCCTGGAGCCCCAGGAATCAGCCCCAGCATTTT.

The gene calls are TRBV5-1 and TRBJ2-3; 12 bases map to TRBD1. This CDR3 is 15 amino acids long. The germline V gene has CDR1 SGHRS and CDR2 YFSETQ. With 3 bases clipped from V and 5 bases from J, the junction kept 4 bases outside the gene matches. CDR3 sequence: CASSSRDRGQDTQYF. CDR3 DNA sequence: TGCGCCAGCAGCTCCCGGGACAGGGGGCAAGATACGCAGTATTTT.

CDR3 DNA sequence: TGCAGCGTTAACCTGGGACTAGCGGGAAAGGGAGATACGCAGTATTTT. Its protein is CSVNLGLAGKGDTQYF. V usage is TRBV29-1 and J usage is TRBJ2-3; TRBD2 agrees at 13 bases. The CDR3 runs 16 residues. The germline CDR1 and CDR2 sequences are SQVTM and ANQGSEA. Losses at the gene ends were 5 bases for V and 5 bases for J; bases not matched to a gene: 10.

This clone was detected once. This chain uses TRBV15 with TRBJ2-1; 8 nucleotides agree with TRBD1. The CDR3 covers 15 residues. Trimming at V came to 5 bases and at J to 5 bases, leaving 8 bases not matched to a gene. CDR1 LNHNV and CDR2 YYDKDF come from the germline V gene (reference sequence). CDR3 protein: CATSRRQGSNNEQFF. DNA of the CDR3: TGTGCCACCAGCCGTCGACAGGGGTCTAACAATGAGCAGTTCTTC.

This clone was found once. The chain carries TRBV7-3 and TRBJ2-1; 13 bases are a match to TRBD2. J lost 5 bases, V lost 5 bases, and 3 bases had no gene match. There are 15 residues in the CDR3. The germline V gene encodes CDR1 SGHTA and CDR2 FQGTGA. The CDR3 loop is CASSPLAGGDNEQFF. The CDR3 region has the DNA TGTGCCAGCAGCCCACTAGCGGGAGGGGACAATGAGCAGTTCTTC. The variable domain in full, completed from reference TRBV7-3 and TRBJ2-1, reads GAGVSQTPSNKVTEKGKYVELRCDPISGHTALYWYRQSLGQGPEFLIYFQGTGAADDSGLPNDRFFAVRPEGSVSTLKIQRTERGDSAVYLCASSPLAGGDNEQFFGPGTRLTVL.

This clone was seen once. V usage is TRBV27 and J usage is TRBJ2-1; 10 bases map to TRBD1. Losses at the gene ends were 5 bases for V and 7 bases for J; bases not matched to a gene: 8. Germline CDR1 and CDR2: MNHEY and SMNVEV (reference sequence). This CDR3 has 15 residues. CDR3: CASSPIGTGVNEQFF. CDR3 in DNA: TGTGCCAGCAGTCCTATCGGGACAGGGGTGAATGAGCAGTTCTTC.

The CDR3 nucleotides are TGTGCCATCAGTGTTGGACAGGGGGCCTATGAGCAGTTCTTC. Protein product: CAISVGQGAYEQFF. The V gene is TRBV10-3, the J gene TRBJ2-1, with 11 bases matching TRBD1. V dropped 4 bases and J dropped 8; count of bases not matched to a gene: 4. CDR1 and CDR2 from the germline V gene are ENHRY and SYGVKD. The CDR3 extends over 14 amino acids.

This chain joins TRBV27 and TRBJ2-7; 7 bases align to TRBD1. Germline V gene sequence: CDR1 MNHEY, CDR2 SMNVEV (reference sequence). The CDR3 has 15 residues. Trimming took 5 bases from V and 4 from J; bases not matched to a gene: 11. This CDR3 reads CASSTGASRTYEQYF. The CDR3 DNA is TGTGCCAGCAGTACAGGGGCATCGAGAACTTACGAGCAGTACTTC.